This T cell receptor beta chain was sequenced in a study of metastatic and nonmetastatic thyroid tumors. Ahead of thyroid surgery, no patient had received treatment of any kind. The CDR3 runs to 14 residues. V lost 2 bases and J lost 3, with 11 bases in between. From germline, CDR1 is MNHEY and CDR2 SVGEGT. This clone showed up just a few times. TCRdb re-analyzed the PCR reads through MiXCR. The sample lists some 13,000 clones, approximately 24% seen once, with roughly 9.7% in the top ten. The J gene is TRBJ2-7, the V gene TRBV6-2 or TRBV6-3; no clear D gene. This clonotype originated in a female donor with papillary thyroid cancer or a benign thyroid nodule (not recorded which). Some clones in this sample may be carry-over from other donors' samples. What was sequenced was tumor tissue. The CDR3 loop reads CASSYQFYGYEQYF. The CDR3 nucleotides are TGTGCCAGCAGTTACCAGTTTTACGGCTACGAGCAGTACTTC.